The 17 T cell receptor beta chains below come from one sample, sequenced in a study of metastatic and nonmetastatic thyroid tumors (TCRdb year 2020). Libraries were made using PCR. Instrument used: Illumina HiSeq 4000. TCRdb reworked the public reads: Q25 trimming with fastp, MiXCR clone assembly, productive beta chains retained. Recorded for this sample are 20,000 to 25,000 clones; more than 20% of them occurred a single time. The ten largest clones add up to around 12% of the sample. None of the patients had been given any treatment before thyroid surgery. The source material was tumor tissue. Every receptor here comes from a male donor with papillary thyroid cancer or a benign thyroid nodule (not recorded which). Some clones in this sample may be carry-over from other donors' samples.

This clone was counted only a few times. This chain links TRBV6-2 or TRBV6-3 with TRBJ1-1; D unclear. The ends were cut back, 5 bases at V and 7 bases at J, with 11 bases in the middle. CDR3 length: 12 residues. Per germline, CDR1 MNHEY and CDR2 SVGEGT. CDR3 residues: CASSLVPFEAFF. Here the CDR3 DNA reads TGTGCCAGCAGTCTTGTACCCTTTGAAGCTTTCTTT.

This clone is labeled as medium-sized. The CDR3 reads CASTGQGKTQYF. For the CDR3, the DNA is TGTGCCAGCACCGGACAGGGGAAGACCCAGTACTTC. The chain couples TRBV28 to TRBJ2-5; 9 nucleotides match TRBD1. CDR1 MDHEN and CDR2 SYDVKM come from the germline V gene. Trimming took 7 bases from V and 6 from J; bases not matched to a gene: 3. The CDR3 length is 12 residues.

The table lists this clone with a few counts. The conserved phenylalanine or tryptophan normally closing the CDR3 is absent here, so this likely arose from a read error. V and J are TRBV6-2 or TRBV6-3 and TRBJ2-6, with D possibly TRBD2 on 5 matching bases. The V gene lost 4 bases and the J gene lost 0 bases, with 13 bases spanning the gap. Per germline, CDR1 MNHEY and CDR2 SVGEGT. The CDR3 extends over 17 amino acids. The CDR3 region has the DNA TGTGCCAGCAGTTGGGAAAGGACTTACTCTGGGGCCAACGTCCTGACTTCC. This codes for CASSWERTYSGANVLTS.

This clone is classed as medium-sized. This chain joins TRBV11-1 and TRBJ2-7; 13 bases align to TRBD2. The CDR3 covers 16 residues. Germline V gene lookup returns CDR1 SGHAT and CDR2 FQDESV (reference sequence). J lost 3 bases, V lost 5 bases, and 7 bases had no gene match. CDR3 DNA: TGTGCCAGCAGCCCCGGACTAGCGGGAGCTCTCTACGAGCAGTACTTC. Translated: CASSPGLAGALYEQYF.

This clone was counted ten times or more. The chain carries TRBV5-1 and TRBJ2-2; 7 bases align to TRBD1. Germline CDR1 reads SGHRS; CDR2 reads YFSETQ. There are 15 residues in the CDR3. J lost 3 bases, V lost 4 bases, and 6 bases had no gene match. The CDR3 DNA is TGCGCCAGCAGCCGCAGACAGGGAGACACCGGGGAGCTGTTTTTT. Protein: CASSRRQGDTGELFF.

DNA of the CDR3: TGCGCCAGCAGCTTGGGACTACAGAACACCGGGGAGCTGTTTTTT. Protein product: CASSLGLQNTGELFF. The genes are TRBV5-1 and TRBJ2-2; a possible D gene is TRBD2 (5 bases). CDR1 and CDR2 from the germline V gene are SGHRS and YFSETQ. The V end lost 0 bases, the J end lost 1 base, and 7 bases lay between the germline ends. The CDR3 loop spans 15 amino acids.

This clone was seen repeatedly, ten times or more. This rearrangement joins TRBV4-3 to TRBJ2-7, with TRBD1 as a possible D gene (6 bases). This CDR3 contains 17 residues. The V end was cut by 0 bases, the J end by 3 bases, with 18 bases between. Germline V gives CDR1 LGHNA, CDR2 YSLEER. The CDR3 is CASSQEGGFGLNYEQYF. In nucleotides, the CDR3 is TGCGCCAGCAGCCAAGAAGGGGGTTTCGGACTTAACTACGAGCAGTACTTC.

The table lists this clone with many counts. The CDR3 here is CASSPGTSAPDRNEQFF. The CDR3 bases are TGTGCCAGCAGCCCAGGGACTAGCGCCCCGGATAGGAATGAGCAGTTCTTC. The chain links TRBV9 to TRBJ2-1; 10 nucleotides match TRBD2. Germline-derived CDR1 and CDR2 are SGDLS and YYNGEE. This CDR3 has 17 amino acids. The V gene end was trimmed by 4 bases and the J gene end by 7 bases; junction bases not matched to a gene: 14.

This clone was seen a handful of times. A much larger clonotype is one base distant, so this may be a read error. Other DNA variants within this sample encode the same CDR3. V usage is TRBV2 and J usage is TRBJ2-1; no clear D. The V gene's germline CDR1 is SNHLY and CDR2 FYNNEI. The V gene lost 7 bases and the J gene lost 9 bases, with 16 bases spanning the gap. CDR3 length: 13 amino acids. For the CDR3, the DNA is TGTGCCAGCACGCTCAGCAGAGGATTTGAGCAGTTCTTC. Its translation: CASTLSRGFEQFF. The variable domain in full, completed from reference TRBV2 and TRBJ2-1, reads EPEVTQTPSHQVTQMGQEVILRCVPISNHLYFYWYRQILGQKVEFLVSFYNNEISEKSEIFDDQFSVERPDGSNFTLKIRSTKLEDSAMYFCASTLSRGFEQFFGPGTRLTVL.

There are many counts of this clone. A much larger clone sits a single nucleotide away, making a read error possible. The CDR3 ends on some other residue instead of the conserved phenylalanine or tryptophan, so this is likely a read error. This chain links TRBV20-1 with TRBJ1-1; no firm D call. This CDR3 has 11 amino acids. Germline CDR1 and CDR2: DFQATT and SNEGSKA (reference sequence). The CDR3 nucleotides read TGCAGAGGAACTGGAGGCACTGAAGCTTTCTCT. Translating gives CRGTGGTEAFS.

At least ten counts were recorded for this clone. The CDR3 DNA follows: TGCAGTGCTAGAGTACCGGCTAAACACTACAATGAGCAGTTCTTC. Protein product: CSARVPAKHYNEQFF. The rearrangement uses TRBV20-1 and TRBJ2-1; D gene unclear. Trimming removed 1 base from V and 3 bases from J, with 13 bases in between. This CDR3 is 15 amino acids long. The germline V gene has CDR1 DFQATT and CDR2 SNEGSKA (reference sequence).

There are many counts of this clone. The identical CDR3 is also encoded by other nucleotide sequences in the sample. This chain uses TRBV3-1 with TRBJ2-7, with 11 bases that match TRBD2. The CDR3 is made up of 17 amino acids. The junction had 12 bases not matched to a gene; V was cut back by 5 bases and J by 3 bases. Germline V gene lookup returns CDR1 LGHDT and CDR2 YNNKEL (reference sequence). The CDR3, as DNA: TGTGCCAGCAGCGCTCATCCCTTAGCGGGAGGGTTCTACGAGCAGTACTTC. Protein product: CASSAHPLAGGFYEQYF.

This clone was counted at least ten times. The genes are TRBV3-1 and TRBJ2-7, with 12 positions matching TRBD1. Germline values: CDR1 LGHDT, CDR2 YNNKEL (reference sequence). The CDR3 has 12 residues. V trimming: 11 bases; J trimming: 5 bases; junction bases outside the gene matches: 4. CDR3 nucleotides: TGTGCCCAGGGACAGGGGGCCCACGAGCAGTACTTC. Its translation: CAQGQGAHEQYF.

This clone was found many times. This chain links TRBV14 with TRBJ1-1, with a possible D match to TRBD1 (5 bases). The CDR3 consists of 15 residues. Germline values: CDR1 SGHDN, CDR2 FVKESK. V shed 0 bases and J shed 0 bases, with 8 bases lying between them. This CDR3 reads CASSQEHRLNTEAFF. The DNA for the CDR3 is TGTGCCAGCAGCCAAGAGCACAGGTTGAACACTGAAGCTTTCTTT.

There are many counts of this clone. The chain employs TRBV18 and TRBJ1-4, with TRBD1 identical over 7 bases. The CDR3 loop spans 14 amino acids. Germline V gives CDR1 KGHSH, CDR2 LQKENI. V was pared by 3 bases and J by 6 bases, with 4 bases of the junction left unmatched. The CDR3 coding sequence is TGTGCCAGCTCACCGCGGCAGGGGGATGAAAAACTGTTTTTT. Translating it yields CASSPRQGDEKLFF.

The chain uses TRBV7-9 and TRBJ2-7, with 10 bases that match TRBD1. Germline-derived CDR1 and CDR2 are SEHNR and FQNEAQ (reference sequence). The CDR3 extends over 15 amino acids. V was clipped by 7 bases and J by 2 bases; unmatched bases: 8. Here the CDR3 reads CASILLDRGTYEQYF. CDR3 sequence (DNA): TGTGCCAGCATCCTACTGGACAGGGGGACCTACGAGCAGTACTTC.

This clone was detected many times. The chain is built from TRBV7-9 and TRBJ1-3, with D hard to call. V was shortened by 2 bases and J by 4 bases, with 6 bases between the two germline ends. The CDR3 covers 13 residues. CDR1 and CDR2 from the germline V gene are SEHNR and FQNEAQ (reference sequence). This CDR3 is CASSLIAGNTIYF. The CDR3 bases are TGTGCCAGCAGCTTAATCGCCGGAAACACCATATATTTT.